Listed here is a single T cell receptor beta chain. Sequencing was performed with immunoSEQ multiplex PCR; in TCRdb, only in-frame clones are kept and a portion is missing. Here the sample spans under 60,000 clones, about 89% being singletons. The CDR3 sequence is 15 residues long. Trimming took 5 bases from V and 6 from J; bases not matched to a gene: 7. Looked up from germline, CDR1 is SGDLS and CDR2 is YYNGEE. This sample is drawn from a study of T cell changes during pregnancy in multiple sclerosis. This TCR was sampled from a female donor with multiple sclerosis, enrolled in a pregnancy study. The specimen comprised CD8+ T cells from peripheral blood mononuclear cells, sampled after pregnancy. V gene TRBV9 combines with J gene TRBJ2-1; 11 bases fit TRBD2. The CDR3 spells CASSLTSGGFNEQFF. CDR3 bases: TGTGCCAGCAGTCTAACTAGCGGGGGTTTCAATGAGCAGTTCTTC.